The 18 T cell receptor beta chains presented below share a single source sample, sequenced in a study of T cells in Graves' hyperthyroidism and ophthalmopathy. TCR beta CDR3 region amplification was performed from RNA transcripts. HTBI primers were used for first-round RT-PCR of the TCR CDR3. TCRdb ran MiXCR on the multiplex PCR reads and lists one entry per CDR3 protein. The sample gives approximately 600,000 distinct CDR3 sequences, around 16% of which show up once; 3.5% to 4% is in the top ten. The sequenced sample consisted of blood. The receptors were sampled from a woman under 40 with Graves' hyperthyroidism.

In its sample, this clonotype was seen many times. The chain uses TRBV29-1 and TRBJ2-7, with D tentatively TRBD1 (6 bases). The CDR3 totals 12 residues. Trimming pared 7 bases from V and 6 bases from J, leaving 16 bases between. Germline CDR1 is SQVTM and CDR2 is ANQGSEA. CDR3 residues: CSATGSSPEQYF. In DNA, the CDR3 is TGCAGCGCCACAGGGAGTTCTCCCGAGCAGTACTTC.

This clonotype was seen a handful of times. The gene calls are TRBV5-6 and TRBJ2-7; D unclear. The V end was cut by 0 bases, the J end by 7 bases, with 8 bases between. This CDR3 region has 12 residues. CDR1 and CDR2 (germline): SGHDT, YYEEEE. The DNA for the CDR3 is TGTGCCAGCAGCTTGGAGTCGAGGGAGCAGTACTTC. Amino acid sequence: CASSLESREQYF.

This clonotype occurred many times. The chain carries TRBV29-1 and TRBJ1-1; 8 bases align to TRBD1. The CDR3 extends over 12 amino acids. Germline trimming cut 6 bases from V and 2 bases from J; bases unmatched to any gene: 2. The germline V gene has CDR1 SQVTM and CDR2 ANQGSEA. This CDR3 reads CSVGQANTEAFF. CDR3 nucleotides: TGCAGCGTGGGACAGGCTAACACTGAAGCTTTCTTT.

This clonotype was recorded a few times. The chain employs TRBV3-1 and TRBJ2-5, with 14 nucleotides matching TRBD2. This CDR3 region has 19 residues. V was clipped by 2 bases and J by 4 bases; unmatched bases: 12. The V gene's germline CDR1 is LGHDT and CDR2 YNNKEL (reference sequence). CDR3 in DNA: TGTGCCAGCAGCCAACTTGACGGACTAGCGGGAGGCGAGGGAGAGACCCAGTACTTC. Translation: CASSQLDGLAGGEGETQYF.

This rearrangement joins TRBV5-1 to TRBJ2-7, with 9 bases that match TRBD2. Trimming at V came to 3 bases and at J to 5 bases, leaving 15 bases not matched to a gene. The length of the CDR3 is 17 residues. The germline V gene encodes CDR1 SGHRS and CDR2 YFSETQ. CDR3 protein: CASSYGGGAGGRDEQYF. Here the CDR3 DNA reads TGCGCCAGCAGCTACGGGGGAGGAGCGGGAGGCCGCGACGAGCAGTACTTC. Full variable domain (remainder filled in from reference TRBV5-1 and TRBJ2-7): KAGVTQTPRYLIKTRGQQVTLSCSPISGHRSVSWYQQTPGQGLQFLFEYFSETQRNKGNFPGRFSGRQFSNSRSEMNVSTLELGDSALYLCASSYGGGAGGRDEQYFGPGTRLTVT.

The V gene is TRBV6-1, the J gene TRBJ1-1; the D is unclear. Trimming took 7 bases from V and 0 from J, leaving 12 bases between them. The CDR3 loop spans 14 amino acids. Germline V gene data show CDR1 as MNHNS and CDR2 as SASEGT. CDR3: CASTPNGMNTEAFF. The CDR3 DNA is TGTGCCAGCACTCCAAACGGGATGAACACTGAAGCTTTCTTT.

This clonotype has at least ten counts. The V gene is TRBV27, the J gene TRBJ2-1, with 7 positions matching TRBD2. There are 14 residues in the CDR3. Germline V CDR1 and CDR2: MNHEY, SMNVEV (reference sequence). The V and J ends lost 6 bases and 5 bases, in that order; junction bases with no gene match: 7. CDR3 nucleotide sequence: TGTGCCAGCAGCCTACTAGCGCCTAACAATGAGCAGTTCTTC. Its translation is CASSLLAPNNEQFF.

This clonotype has a count of ten or more. The J gene is TRBJ2-1, the V gene TRBV2, with 8 bases identical to TRBD2. This CDR3 spans 17 amino acids. The V gene's germline CDR1 is SNHLY and CDR2 FYNNEI. V shed 4 bases and J 4 bases; nucleotides not matched to a gene: 12. The CDR3 DNA reads as TGTGCCAGCAGTGCGGGGGGGCGGGACTACCAGTACAATGAGCAGTTCTTC. It yields the protein CASSAGGRDYQYNEQFF.

This clonotype was detected a few times. The chain uses TRBV28 and TRBJ1-5, with D uncertain. Trimming pared 6 bases from V and 3 bases from J, leaving 27 bases between. The CDR3 totals 19 residues. Germline loops: CDR1 MDHEN, CDR2 SYDVKM. CDR3 loop: CASSYRYTFAGDINQPQHF. As DNA, the CDR3 is TGTGCCAGCAGCTATCGATATACCTTCGCCGGGGATATCAATCAGCCCCAGCATTTT.

The chain links TRBV4-1 to TRBJ1-2, with TRBD1 matching 8 bases. V shed 1 base and J 8 bases; nucleotides not matched to a gene: 6. There are 14 residues in the CDR3. Germline assignment: CDR1 MGHRA and CDR2 YSYEKL. The CDR3 coding sequence is TGCGCCAGCAGCCAAGTGCCAGGGGGCCGGGGCTACACCTTC. This translates into CASSQVPGGRGYTF.

This clonotype was found a few times. A much larger clone lies one base from this, so it may be a read error. The chain combines TRBV6-5 with TRBJ1-1; D is unresolved. Germline V gives CDR1 MNHEY, CDR2 SVGAGI. Trimming removed 2 bases from V and 3 bases from J, with 7 bases in between. The CDR3 is 13 residues long. CDR3 amino acids: CASSYGEDTEAFF. The CDR3 coding sequence is TGTGCCAGCAGTTACGGGGAGGACACTGAAGCTTTCTTT.

This clonotype was seen repeatedly, ten times or more. V gene TRBV18 combines with J gene TRBJ1-1; 8 bases are a match to TRBD1. V gave up 5 bases and J gave up 8 bases; unmatched junction bases: 4. The germline V gene encodes CDR1 KGHSH and CDR2 LQKENI. CDR3 size: 12 residues. The CDR3 protein is CASSADRVEAFF. The CDR3 nucleotides are TGTGCCAGCTCAGCGGACAGGGTGGAAGCTTTCTTT.

In its sample, this clonotype was seen a few times. The gene calls are TRBV7-9 and TRBJ2-7, with D possibly being TRBD2 (6 bases). Trimming left V 5 bases short and J 2 bases short, with 28 bases between. The CDR3 consists of 19 residues. In germline, CDR1 is SEHNR, CDR2 FQNEAQ (reference sequence). CDR3 region: CASSELGSLARNSPYEQYF. The CDR3, as DNA: TGTGCCAGCAGCGAACTGGGGAGCCTAGCGCGAAACTCGCCCTACGAGCAGTACTTC.

This clonotype has more than one count but fewer than ten. The chain is built from TRBV11-3 and TRBJ2-1, with TRBD2 as a possible D gene (6 bases). Trimming left V 5 bases short and J 3 bases short, with 17 bases between. The CDR3 covers 16 residues. Per germline, CDR1 SGHNT and CDR2 YENEEA. In nucleotides, the CDR3 is TGTGCCAGCAGCCCAGGCGGGGCGGAACTCTACAATGAGCAGTTCTTC. Translation gives CASSPGGAELYNEQFF.

At least ten counts were recorded for this clonotype. The chain combines TRBV5-1 with TRBJ1-5; D uncertain. The ends were cut back, 5 bases at V and 0 bases at J, with 6 bases in the middle. CDR3 size: 13 residues. CDR1 and CDR2 from the germline V gene are SGHRS and YFSETQ. CDR3 amino acids: CASRGSSNQPQHF. CDR3 coding DNA: TGCGCCAGCAGAGGTAGTAGCAATCAGCCCCAGCATTTT.

This clonotype occurred a few times. The V and J genes are TRBV19 and TRBJ2-1; no clear D. Looked up from germline, CDR1 is LNHDA and CDR2 is SQIVND (reference sequence). The CDR3 runs 13 residues. Trimming removed 7 bases from V and 1 base from J, with 8 bases in between. CDR3 protein: CASNPGSYNEQFF. The CDR3 DNA reads as TGTGCCAGTAACCCGGGTTCCTACAATGAGCAGTTCTTC.

This clonotype was seen a handful of times. The chain uses TRBV5-8 and TRBJ1-1; TRBD1 matches 7 bases. V was pared by 1 base and J by 2 bases, with 8 bases of the junction left unmatched. Germline assignment: CDR1 SGHTS and CDR2 YDEGEE. The CDR3 has 16 residues. The CDR3 DNA reads TGTGCCAGCAGCTTGTATGTCGGGACAGTAAACACTGAAGCTTTCTTT. The encoded protein is CASSLYVGTVNTEAFF.

The chain couples TRBV19 to TRBJ1-2; 7 bases align to TRBD1. Germline lookup yields CDR1 LNHDA and CDR2 SQIVND (reference sequence). Unmatched junction bases numbered 7, after V lost 1 base and J lost 8 bases. The CDR3 totals 14 residues. The CDR3 nucleotides read TGTGCCAGTAGTATAGGACAGGGAATGGAGGGCTACACCTTC. It encodes CASSIGQGMEGYTF.